These 9 T cell receptor beta chains share one sample of origin, sequenced in a study of post-analysis software for immune sequencing data. Study-level findings and limits: TRBV5-6, TRBV5-1 and TRBV20-1 were among four or five TRBV segments more frequent in patients than controls.

Carried by the TCR beta cDNA libraries were unique molecular identifiers. Using its own MiXCR run on the PCR reads, TCRdb lists one record per CDR3 protein. The sample carries 400,000 to 500,000 distinct CDR3 sequences, roughly 38% recorded once. The antigens of these receptors remain unknown. The sample was blood. The receptors were sampled from a girl under 10 years old with multiple sclerosis.

This chain links TRBV4-3 with TRBJ2-1, with D hard to call. Looked up from germline, CDR1 is LGHNA and CDR2 is YSLEER. This CDR3 is built from 14 residues. V lost 4 bases and J 0 bases, leaving 7 bases between the germline ends. The CDR3 region has the DNA TGCGCCAGCAGCCGTATCCACTCCTACAATGAGCAGTTCTTC. Encoded protein: CASSRIHSYNEQFF.

The chain combines TRBV7-2 with TRBJ2-3, with D tentatively TRBD2 (5 bases). Looked up from germline, CDR1 is SGHTA and CDR2 is FQGNSA. The V gene lost 1 base and the J gene lost 0 bases, with 11 bases spanning the gap. The CDR3 sequence is 16 residues long. CDR3 DNA sequence: TGTGCCAGCAGCTTAGTCGGACTTACTAGCACAGATACGCAGTATTTT. Protein sequence: CASSLVGLTSTDTQYF.

A few counts support this clonotype. J is TRBJ2-1 and V is TRBV6-2 or TRBV6-3, with TRBD1 identical over 9 bases. CDR1 MNHEY and CDR2 SVGEGT come from the germline V gene. The CDR3 loop spans 15 amino acids. V lost 6 bases, J lost 8 bases, and 11 bases stayed unmatched. The CDR3 here is CASSLGTGIFYEQFF. As DNA, the CDR3 is TGTGCCAGCAGCCTCGGGACAGGGATTTTCTATGAGCAGTTCTTC.

J is TRBJ1-5 and V is TRBV7-6; 9 bases are shared with TRBD1. The CDR3 is made up of 16 amino acids. In germline, CDR1 is SGHVS, CDR2 FNYEAQ. V shed 4 bases and J 0 bases; nucleotides not matched to a gene: 4. CDR3 loop: CASSSGTGTSNQPQHF. CDR3 nucleotides: TGTGCCAGCAGCTCCGGGACAGGGACTAGCAATCAGCCCCAGCATTTT. Looking up the rest from reference TRBV7-6 and TRBJ1-5 gives the full variable domain: GAGVSQSPRYKVTKRGQDVALRCDPISGHVSLYWYRQALGQGPEFLTYFNYEAQQDKSGLPNDRFSAERPEGSISTLTIQRTEQRDSAMYRCASSSGTGTSNQPQHFGDGTRLSIL.

V usage is TRBV4-3 and J usage is TRBJ1-4, with D unclear. The germline V gene encodes CDR1 LGHNA and CDR2 YSLEER. V was shortened by 0 bases and J by 11 bases, with 16 bases between the two germline ends. There are 15 residues in the CDR3. The CDR3 nucleotides are TGCGCCAGCAGCCAAGACTTGGGGTTCCTTGAGAAACTGTTTTTT. It codes for CASSQDLGFLEKLFF.

The chain recombines TRBV2 with TRBJ1-2, with D tentatively TRBD1 (6 bases). Germline CDR1 reads SNHLY; CDR2 reads FYNNEI. The V gene lost 6 bases and the J gene lost 6 bases, with 20 bases spanning the gap. The CDR3 loop spans 15 amino acids. CDR3 residues: CASSRRGRGRDGYTF. For the CDR3, the DNA is TGTGCCAGCAGCCGCCGGGGCAGGGGTCGGGATGGCTACACCTTC.

The rearrangement uses TRBV12-3 or TRBV12-4 and TRBJ1-1; D ambiguous. V was clipped by 5 bases and J by 3 bases, with 7 bases between them. The CDR3 is 12 amino acids. The CDR3 DNA follows: TGTGCCAGCAGTAGATGGGACACTGAAGCTTTCTTT. This codes for CASSRWDTEAFF.

The chain links TRBV6-1 to TRBJ2-7, with a weak D call TRBD1 (5 bases). This CDR3 spans 14 amino acids. Trimming cost V 3 bases and J 1 base, with 10 bases left between them. The germline V gene has CDR1 MNHNS and CDR2 SASEGT. The CDR3: CASSEETDSYEQYF. CDR3 in DNA: TGTGCCAGCAGTGAGGAGACAGATTCCTACGAGCAGTACTTC.

V usage is TRBV28 and J usage is TRBJ2-7, with 9 nucleotides matching TRBD1. This CDR3 has 15 residues. Germline assignment: CDR1 MDHEN and CDR2 SYDVKM. The ends lost 5 bases at V and 3 bases at J; junction bases unmatched: 8. The CDR3 here is CASSDRGRAHYEQYF. DNA for the CDR3: TGTGCCAGCAGTGACAGGGGGAGGGCCCACTACGAGCAGTACTTC.